The sequence of this TCR beta chain was determined in a study of T cells after yellow fever vaccination. Study-wide context: Researchers used SMART-Seq v4 Ultra Low Input to prepare fractions that had low cell numbers.

The CDR3 covers 13 residues. V lost 3 bases to trimming and J lost 5 bases, with 10 bases between them. The germline V gene encodes CDR1 MNHNY and CDR2 SVGAGI (reference sequence). This clonotype was observed at least ten times. The authors made TCR cDNA by 5'RACE template switching, adding a universal primer site and UMIs. TCRdb passed the 5' RACE reads through MiXCR, listing each CDR3 protein once. Counted here are a few hundred thousand distinct CDR3 sequences, around 6.8% occurring once; the ten biggest clones make up 15% to 20%. The TCR originated in a man younger than 30 who received the YFV17D yellow fever vaccine. The rearrangement uses TRBV6-6 and TRBJ1-1; D gene uncertain. The input for sequencing was PBMCs, taken 45 days after the first yellow fever vaccination. The CDR3 sequence is CASSYLGRTEAFF. The CDR3 DNA reads TGTGCCAGCAGTTATTTAGGGAGAACTGAAGCTTTCTTT.